This T cell receptor (beta chain) is drawn from a study of T cell responses to AZD1222 COVID-19 vaccine (dated by TCRdb to 2020 to 2023). In terms of the full investigation: TCR sequencing was performed for 233 trial participants, of whom roughly 200 were given two doses of AZD1222 and some 26 were given two doses of MenACWY control vaccine. Trial participants were enrolled by age into subgroups of 18-55, 56-69 and 70-plus years, and 148, 28 and 57 TCR-sequenced participants, respectively, were included in these subgroups.

The germline V gene encodes CDR1 MGHRA and CDR2 YSYEKL. The germline V and J ends show losses of 1 base and 6 bases respectively, and no gene match explains 8 bases of the junction. The CDR3 sequence holds 16 residues, the cysteine and phenylalanine included. Only the CDR3 region is kept as DNA, spanning 48 bases read in frame from base 1. Beyond this particular receptor, the publication reports: No day 14 peak-response samples were available, so repertoires were characterized only after the peak T cell response. Only five or six AZD1222 recipients were SARS-CoV-2 seropositive at baseline, limiting conclusions about previously exposed vaccinees. The 56-69-year group was small, and its depth increase did not reach significance, likely because of low power. Most participants were white British and females outnumbered males, and the authors suggested that clonal diversity may have been underestimated. The vaccine-associated CD4 TCRs covered the entire spike protein, and the dominant responses fell in regions 160-218 and 743-854. Epitopes outside the regions mutated in the B.1.351 and B.1.1.7 variants were reportedly recognized by nearly half of the unique spike-specific TCRs. A significant rise in spike-specific TCR breadth and depth was observed after two AZD1222 doses relative to day 0 and relative to MenACWY recipients.

The CDR3 regions of human TCRbeta chains were analyzed by immunosequencing. Per the source publication's procedure: TCRs in the repertoires were matched against a reference library of SARS-CoV-2-specific TCRs that had been generated with the MIRA antigen-specificity platform. Breadth was defined as the fraction of unique TCRs that were SARS-CoV-2-associated. Depth was defined as the fraction of total T cells that were SARS-CoV-2-associated. Using the MIRA data, every spike-specific TCR was mapped to the spike region that the TCR reacted to and assigned to either a CD4 or a CD8 class. Log10-transformed breadth and depth values were compared by one-way ANOVA with Sidak's multiple comparisons tests. Entries here come from immuneACCESS through TCRdb and include only in-frame sequences with V and J called. Some clones fail to appear in such tables; in the studies checked, an unresolved V gene covers under half of the shortfall, and the cause of the remainder is unknown. V, J and clone size are taken as reported in that table, and D and trimming were inferred from the DNA itself. The sample table shows about 150,000 clones, and 92% are seen once. The ten largest clones take up 2.5% to 3.5% of the sample.

Comment on this clone: It has no known antigen specificity. The record has no base qualities; no much larger clone is one base away.

In the paper's terms, the time point label means: about 28 days (+/-7) after the second vaccine dose. AZD1222 recipients whose second dose came at about 4 weeks and those whose second dose came at about 12 weeks were combined into one group, since spike-specific TCR depth and breadth did not differ between the two schedules. Samples from vaccinated people were obtained from the UK trials COV001 and COV002, which included a single-blind randomized controlled phase 2/3 trial of AZD1222 (ChAdOx1 nCoV-19) in healthy adults. For TCRbeta chain sequencing, PBMC samples were collected from trial participants at day 0 and at day 28 after the second dose.

Here the chain combines TRBV4-1 and TRBJ2-1; the central 8 bases match TRBD1. The sequence came from an adult who received the AZD1222 COVID-19 vaccine. Material: peripheral blood, obtained 28 days after the second AZD1222 dose. Here is the DNA: TGCGCCAGCAGCCAAGTAGTGGGACAGGCTCGCAATGAGCAGTTCTTC. It is translated as CASSQVVGQARNEQFF.